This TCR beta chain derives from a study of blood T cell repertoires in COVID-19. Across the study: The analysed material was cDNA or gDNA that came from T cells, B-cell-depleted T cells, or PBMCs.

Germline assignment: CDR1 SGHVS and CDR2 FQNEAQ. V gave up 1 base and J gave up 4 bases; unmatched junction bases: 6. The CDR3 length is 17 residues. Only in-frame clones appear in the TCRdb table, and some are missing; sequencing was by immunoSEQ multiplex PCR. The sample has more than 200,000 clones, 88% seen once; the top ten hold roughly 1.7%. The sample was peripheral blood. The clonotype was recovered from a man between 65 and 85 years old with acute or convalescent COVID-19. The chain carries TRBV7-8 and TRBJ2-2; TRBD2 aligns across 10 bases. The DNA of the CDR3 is TGTGCCAGCAGCTTAGGGCAGCTAGCGGGGGCCACCGGGGAGCTGTTTTTT. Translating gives CASSLGQLAGATGELFF.